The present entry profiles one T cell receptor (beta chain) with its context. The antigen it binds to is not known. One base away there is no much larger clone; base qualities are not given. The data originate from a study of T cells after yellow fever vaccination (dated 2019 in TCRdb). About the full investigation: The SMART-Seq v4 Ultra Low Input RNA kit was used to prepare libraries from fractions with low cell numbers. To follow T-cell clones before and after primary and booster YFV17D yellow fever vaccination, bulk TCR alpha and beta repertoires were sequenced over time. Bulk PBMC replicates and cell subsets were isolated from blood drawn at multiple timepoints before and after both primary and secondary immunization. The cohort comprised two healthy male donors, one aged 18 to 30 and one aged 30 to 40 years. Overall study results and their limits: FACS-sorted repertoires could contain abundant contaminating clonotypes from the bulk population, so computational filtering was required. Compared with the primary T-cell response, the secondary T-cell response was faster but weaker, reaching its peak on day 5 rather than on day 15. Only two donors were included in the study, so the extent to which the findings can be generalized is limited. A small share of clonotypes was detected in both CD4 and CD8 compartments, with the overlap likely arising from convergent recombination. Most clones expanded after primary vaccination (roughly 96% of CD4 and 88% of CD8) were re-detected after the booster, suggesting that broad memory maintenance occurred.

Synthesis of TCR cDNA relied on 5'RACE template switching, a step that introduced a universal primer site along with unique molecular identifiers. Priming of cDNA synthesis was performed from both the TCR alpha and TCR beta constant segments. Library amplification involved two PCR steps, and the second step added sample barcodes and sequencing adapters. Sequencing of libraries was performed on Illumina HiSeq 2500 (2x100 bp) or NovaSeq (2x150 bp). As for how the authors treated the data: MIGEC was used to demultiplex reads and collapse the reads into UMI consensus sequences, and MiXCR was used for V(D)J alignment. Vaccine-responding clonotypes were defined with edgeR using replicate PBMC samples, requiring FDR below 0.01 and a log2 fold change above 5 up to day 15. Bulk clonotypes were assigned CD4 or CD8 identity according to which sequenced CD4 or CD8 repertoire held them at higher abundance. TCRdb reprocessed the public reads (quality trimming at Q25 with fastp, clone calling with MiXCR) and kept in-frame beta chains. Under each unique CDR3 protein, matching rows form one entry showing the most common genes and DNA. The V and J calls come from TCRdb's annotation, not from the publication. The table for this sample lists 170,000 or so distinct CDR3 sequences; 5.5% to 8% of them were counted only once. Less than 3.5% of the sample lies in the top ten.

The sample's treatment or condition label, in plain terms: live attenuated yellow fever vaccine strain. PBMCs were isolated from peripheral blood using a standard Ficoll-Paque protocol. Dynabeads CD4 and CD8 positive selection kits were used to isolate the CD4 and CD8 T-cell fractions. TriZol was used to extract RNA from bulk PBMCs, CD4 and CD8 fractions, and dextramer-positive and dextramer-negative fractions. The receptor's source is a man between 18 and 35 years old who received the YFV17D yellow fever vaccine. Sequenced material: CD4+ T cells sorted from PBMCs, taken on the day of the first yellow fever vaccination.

CDR3 reads: CAWSARGDTQYF. Read as DNA, the sequence is TGTGCCTGGAGTGCGCGGGGAGATACGCAGTATTTT. The chain uses TRBV30 and TRBJ2-3; TRBD2 is a possible D gene, resting on 6 matching bases. V was cut back by 1 base and J by 5 bases, leaving a gap of 7 bases between them. Via the germline V gene (reference sequence), CDR1 is GTSNPN and CDR2 SVGIG. From cysteine to phenylalanine, the CDR3 is 12 amino acids long. Only the CDR3 region is kept as DNA, spanning 36 bases read in frame from base 1.